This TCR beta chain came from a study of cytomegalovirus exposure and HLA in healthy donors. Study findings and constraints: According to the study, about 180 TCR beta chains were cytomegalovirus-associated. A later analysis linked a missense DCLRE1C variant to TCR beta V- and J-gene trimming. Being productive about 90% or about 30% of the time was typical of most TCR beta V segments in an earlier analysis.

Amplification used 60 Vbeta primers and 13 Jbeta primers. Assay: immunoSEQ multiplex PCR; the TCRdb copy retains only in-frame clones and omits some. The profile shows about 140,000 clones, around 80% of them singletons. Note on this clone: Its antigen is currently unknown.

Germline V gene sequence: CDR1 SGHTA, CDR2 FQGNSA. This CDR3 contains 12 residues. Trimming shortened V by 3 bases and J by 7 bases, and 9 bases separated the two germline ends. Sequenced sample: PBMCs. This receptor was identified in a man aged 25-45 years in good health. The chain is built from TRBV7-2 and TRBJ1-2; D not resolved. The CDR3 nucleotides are TGTGCCAGCAGCTTCCCCCCAGGTGGCTACACCTTC. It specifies CASSFPPGGYTF.